Below are 8 T cell receptor beta chains sequenced from a single sample in a study of read filtering for tumor transcriptome and immune sequencing. From 350 to 500 ng of RNA, a library with molecular barcoded alpha/delta and beta/gamma adaptors was made. TCRdb fed the reads into MiXCR, producing one record per CDR3 protein. This table holds 48,000 or so distinct CDR3 sequences, roughly 19% found once. Source material: a population of CD138-negative cells sorted from bone marrow. The source of these receptors is a donor over 35 with multiple myeloma.

This clonotype was detected ten times or more. The rearrangement joins TRBV5-1 to TRBJ2-3, with a weak D call TRBD2 (7 bases). V gave up 0 bases and J gave up 2 bases, with 16 bases separating them. The CDR3 runs to 17 residues. Germline assignment: CDR1 SGHRS and CDR2 YFSETQ. DNA of the CDR3: TGCGCCAGCAGCTTGGCAGCTAGCGGACAGACCACAGATACGCAGTATTTT. Amino acid sequence: CASSLAASGQTTDTQYF.

This clonotype was observed many times. The genes are TRBV20-1 and TRBJ2-3; 11 bases align to TRBD2. The CDR3 covers 18 residues. The trim removed 5 bases at V and 3 bases at J, leaving 16 bases unmatched. CDR1 is DFQATT, CDR2 SNEGSKA, per germline (reference sequence). DNA of the CDR3: TGCAGTGCTCCTGATTTTAGCGGGAGGGCCAGTGTGACAGATACGCAGTATTTT. This sequence encodes CSAPDFSGRASVTDTQYF.

This clonotype was counted many times. J is TRBJ2-7 and V is TRBV20-1, with a tentative D call TRBD2 (6 bases). With 5 bases removed from V and 0 bases from J, the gap between germline ends came to 14 bases. Germline V gives CDR1 DFQATT, CDR2 SNEGSKA (reference sequence). The CDR3 is 14 residues long. The CDR3 bases are TGCAGTGCTTACGCCGGGGGAAGCTCCTACGAGCAGTACTTC. Protein product: CSAYAGGSSYEQYF.

To note about this clonotype: The missing conserved phenylalanine or tryptophan at the end of this CDR3 makes a read error likely. V and J are TRBV6-6 and TRBJ2-1, with D unclear. CDR3 size: 13 residues. The germline CDR1 and CDR2 sequences are MNHNY and SVGAGI (reference sequence). The CDR3 coding sequence is TGTGCCAGCGGGGTAGCTTCCTGCAATGAGCAGTTCCTC. Protein: CASGVASCNEQFL.

This clonotype was found many times. The chain joins TRBV3-1 to TRBJ1-5; D uncertain. The V end was cut by 7 bases, the J end by 0 bases, with 13 bases between. Germline V gene sequence: CDR1 LGHDT, CDR2 YNNKEL (reference sequence). The CDR3 is 15 residues long. The CDR3 sequence: CASTPGRNSNQPQHF. The CDR3 region has the DNA TGTGCCAGCACCCCCGGGCGGAATAGCAATCAGCCCCAGCATTTT.

This clonotype is a singleton in its sample. The final CDR3 position lacks the conserved phenylalanine or tryptophan, pointing to a likely read error. The gene calls are TRBV5-4 and TRBJ2-7; possible D gene TRBD1, 5 bases. The CDR3 covers 13 residues. The V and J ends lost 5 bases and 7 bases respectively, with 16 bases between them. The germline gives CDR1 SGHNT, CDR2 YYREEE (reference sequence). DNA of the CDR3: TGTGCCAGCAGTACACAGGCGCCGTATGAGCAGTACCTC. Encoded protein: CASSTQAPYEQYL.

The J gene is TRBJ1-5, the V gene TRBV20-1; a possible D gene is TRBD1 (6 bases). Germline values: CDR1 DFQATT, CDR2 SNEGSKA (reference sequence). This CDR3 is 15 amino acids long. V lost 2 bases and J 4 bases, leaving 15 bases between the germline ends. The CDR3 DNA sequence: TGCAGTGCTAGACAGCCACAGGGAAATAATCAGCCCCAGCATTTT. This sequence encodes CSARQPQGNNQPQHF.

This clonotype has only one observation. A much larger clone is a single base away; this may be a read error. The V gene is TRBV7-7, the J gene TRBJ2-7; 7 bases line up with TRBD2. Per germline, CDR1 SSHAT and CDR2 FNYEAQ (reference sequence). CDR3 length: 13 residues. CDR3 sequence reads: CASSLGRGYEQYF. The CDR3 region has the DNA TGTGCTAGCAGCTTGGGGAGGGGCTACGAGCAGTACTTC.